This T cell receptor beta chain was profiled in a study of T cells in Graves' hyperthyroidism and ophthalmopathy. Germline V CDR1 and CDR2: MNHNS, SASEGT. The J segment lost 4 bases and the V segment lost 6 bases, leaving 7 bases of the junction unmatched. The length of the CDR3 is 15 residues. TCR beta CDR3 sequences were amplified from RNA transcripts. The TCR CDR3 was amplified in a first-round RT-PCR using the HTBI primer set. TCRdb redid the calling of the multiplex PCR reads with MiXCR, one entry per CDR3 protein. The sample contains hundreds of thousands of distinct CDR3 sequences, less than 25% of which appear only once. This clonotype was found a few times.

The specimen sequenced was blood. V and J are TRBV6-1 and TRBJ2-2, with TRBD1 matching 8 bases. This sequence originates from a man younger than 45 with Graves' ophthalmopathy. The DNA for the CDR3 is TGTGCCAGCAGCCAGGACAGGGTGGGCACCGGGGAGCTGTTTTTT. Its protein is CASSQDRVGTGELFF.